The 19 T cell receptor beta chains reported below all come from one sample, sequenced in a study of siplizumab effects on memory and regulatory T cells. Libraries were prepared by immunoSEQ multiplex PCR; TCRdb keeps only in-frame clonotypes and omits some of them. This table holds 100,000 or so clones, about nine tenths found once. Sequenced input: CD4+ T cells sorted from blood. All receptors derive from a human donor in good health. Some clones in this sample may be carry-over from other donors' samples.

This chain connects TRBV19 to TRBJ2-2; 10 bases match TRBD1. Germline-derived CDR1 and CDR2 are LNHDA and SQIVND (reference sequence). V gave up 6 bases and J gave up 5 bases; unmatched junction bases: 6. The CDR3 extends over 15 amino acids. CDR3: CASRTGTGVTGELFF. The DNA of the CDR3 is TGTGCCAGTAGGACCGGGACAGGGGTGACCGGGGAGCTGTTTTTT.

This chain joins TRBV6-6 and TRBJ1-5; TRBD1 agrees at 12 bases. CDR1 is MNHNY and CDR2 is SVGAGI in the germline V gene (reference sequence). V gave up 5 bases and J gave up 2 bases; unmatched junction bases: 4. There are 16 residues in the CDR3. CDR3 coding DNA: TGTGCCAGCAGTCCGGGACAGGGGGCTCGCAATCAGCCCCAGCATTTT. The encoded protein is CASSPGQGARNQPQHF.

This clone was counted between two and nine times. The chain recombines TRBV18 with TRBJ1-5; D is ambiguous. The ends were cut back, 3 bases at V and 6 bases at J, with 21 bases in the middle. Germline CDR1 reads KGHSH; CDR2 reads LQKENI. The length of the CDR3 is 17 residues. CDR3: CASSPTYLDSYGQPQHF. CDR3 bases: TGTGCCAGCTCACCGACTTACTTAGACTCCTACGGTCAGCCCCAGCATTTT.

The chain has TRBV5-1 and TRBJ2-3, with TRBD2 as a possible D gene (6 bases). V was shortened by 0 bases and J by 0 bases, with 8 bases between the two germline ends. From germline, CDR1 is SGHRS and CDR2 YFSETQ. The CDR3 is 15 amino acids. The CDR3 coding sequence is TGCGCCAGCAGCTTGGCTAGCGAGAGCACAGATACGCAGTATTTT. It yields the protein CASSLASESTDTQYF.

J is TRBJ2-1 and V is TRBV6-6; D assignment may be TRBD1 or TRBD2 (5 bases each). V was trimmed by 4 bases and J by 7 bases, leaving 11 bases between them. Looked up from germline, CDR1 is MNHNY and CDR2 is SVGAGI (reference sequence). The CDR3 runs to 13 residues. The CDR3 DNA sequence: TGTGCCAGCAGTTCCGGGACCAAAAATGAGCAGTTCTTC. As protein: CASSSGTKNEQFF.

The chain links TRBV28 to TRBJ2-1; 7 positions agree with TRBD2. The germline CDR1 and CDR2 sequences are MDHEN and SYDVKM. The CDR3 consists of 17 residues. The junction had 14 bases not matched to a gene; V was cut back by 5 bases and J by 4 bases. The CDR3: CASSPRDYNLLYNEQFF. The CDR3 bases are TGTGCCAGCAGTCCAAGGGACTATAACTTATTATACAATGAGCAGTTCTTC.

Here the CDR3 reads CASSLWRGGSTEAFF. CDR3 coding DNA: TGTGCCAGCAGTTTGTGGCGGGGCGGTTCGACTGAAGCTTTCTTT. The chain carries TRBV27 and TRBJ1-1; D is possibly TRBD1 (5 bases). The CDR3 totals 15 residues. Germline V CDR1 and CDR2: MNHEY, SMNVEV (reference sequence). V lost 3 bases and J 5 bases, leaving 16 bases between the germline ends.

Remarks on this clone: Other DNA sequences in this sample translate to the same CDR3. The CDR3, as DNA: TGTGCCAGCAGCTTAGCGGGGCCCACAGATACGCAGTATTTT. This gives the protein CASSLAGPTDTQYF. The chain joins TRBV7-8 to TRBJ2-3; weak D call: TRBD1 (5 bases). Germline CDR1 is SGHVS and CDR2 is FQNEAQ. The CDR3 contains 14 residues. V lost 0 bases, J lost 2 bases, and 6 bases lay in between.

J is TRBJ2-1 and V is TRBV28, with D tentatively TRBD2 (6 bases). This CDR3 has 15 residues. CDR1 and CDR2 from the germline V gene are MDHEN and SYDVKM. Trimming took off 2 bases at V and 6 bases at J, with 14 bases between the two ends. CDR3: CASSLPPGSVNEQFF. In nucleotides, the CDR3 is TGTGCCAGCAGTTTACCGCCCGGGAGTGTCAATGAGCAGTTCTTC. The complete variable domain, with remaining parts taken from reference TRBV28 and TRBJ2-1, reads DVKVTQSSRYLVKRTGEKVFLECVQDMDHENMFWYRQDPGLGLRLIYFSYDVKMKEKGDIPEGYSVSREKKERFSLILESASTNQTSMYLCASSLPPGSVNEQFFGPGTRLTVL.

The rearrangement links TRBV5-4 to TRBJ1-4, with 10 positions matching TRBD1. V trimming: 0 bases; J trimming: 4 bases; junction bases outside the gene matches: 3. In germline, CDR1 is SGHNT, CDR2 YYREEE (reference sequence). The CDR3 is 16 residues long. CDR3 coding DNA: TGTGCCAGCAGCTTGGGGACAGGGGGAGGTAATGAAAAACTGTTTTTT. Its translation: CASSLGTGGGNEKLFF.

The rearrangement links TRBV7-6 to TRBJ1-2; TRBD1 aligns across 7 bases. CDR1 and CDR2 from the germline V gene are SGHVS and FNYEAQ. This CDR3 is built from 13 residues. V was clipped by 5 bases and J by 2 bases; unmatched bases: 2. For the CDR3, the DNA is TGTGCCAGCAGCCAACAGGGGAACTATGGCTACACCTTC. It specifies CASSQQGNYGYTF. The whole variable domain, filled in from reference TRBV7-6 and TRBJ1-2, reads GAGVSQSPRYKVTKRGQDVALRCDPISGHVSLYWYRQALGQGPEFLTYFNYEAQQDKSGLPNDRFSAERPEGSISTLTIQRTEQRDSAMYRCASSQQGNYGYTFGSGTRLTVV.

The rearrangement joins TRBV5-1 to TRBJ2-7; no reliable D call. Germline V gives CDR1 SGHRS, CDR2 YFSETQ. The ends were cut back, 4 bases at V and 5 bases at J, with 22 bases in the middle. This CDR3 is 16 amino acids long. CDR3 DNA sequence: TGCGCCAGCAGCGGCGATTTGTTCAGCAGTAGGGACGAGCAGTACTTC. This sequence encodes CASSGDLFSSRDEQYF.

This chain uses TRBV6-1 with TRBJ1-4, with D possibly TRBD1 on 6 matching bases. Germline V gene sequence: CDR1 MNHNS, CDR2 SASEGT. Trimming cost V 3 bases and J 7 bases, with 12 bases left between them. CDR3 length equals 14 residues. CDR3 sequence (DNA): TGTGCCAGCAGTGACAGGGGCCCCCTTGAAAAACTGTTTTTT. Protein: CASSDRGPLEKLFF.

The gene calls are TRBV27 and TRBJ1-5; 7 bases are a match to TRBD1. The junction had 13 bases not matched to a gene; V was cut back by 1 base and J by 7 bases. CDR3 length: 17 residues. Germline assignment: CDR1 MNHEY and CDR2 SMNVEV (reference sequence). In nucleotides, the CDR3 is TGTGCCAGCAGTTTATTTGCACGACAGGGACATGGGCAGCCCCAGCATTTT. This codes for CASSLFARQGHGQPQHF.

The gene calls are TRBV9 and TRBJ2-2; 13 bases are shared with TRBD2. Looked up from germline, CDR1 is SGDLS and CDR2 is YYNGEE. V lost 3 bases and J lost 7; bases outside the gene matches: 6. The CDR3 totals 16 residues. The CDR3 sequence: CASSAGLAGADGELFF. CDR3 DNA: TGTGCCAGCAGCGCCGGACTAGCGGGAGCGGACGGGGAGCTGTTTTTT.

V gene TRBV27 combines with J gene TRBJ1-1, with 8 bases identical to TRBD1. CDR3 size: 16 residues. The germline CDR1 and CDR2 sequences are MNHEY and SMNVEV (reference sequence). V trimming: 2 bases; J trimming: 5 bases; junction bases outside the gene matches: 10. DNA for the CDR3: TGTGCCAGCAGTTTACGGCCTCAGGGGGCTGGGACTGAAGCTTTCTTT. It translates to CASSLRPQGAGTEAFF.

This rearrangement joins TRBV7-8 to TRBJ1-2, with a weak D call TRBD1 (6 bases). Trimming cost V 5 bases and J 6 bases, with 19 bases left between them. This CDR3 comprises 15 residues. Germline loops: CDR1 SGHVS, CDR2 FQNEAQ. The CDR3 sequence: CASSKYRVEANGYTF. CDR3 DNA sequence: TGTGCCAGCAGCAAATACAGGGTCGAGGCGAATGGCTACACCTTC.

J is TRBJ1-5 and V is TRBV12-2; the table's D call, TRBD1, was not checked against the DNA. TRBV12-2 is an annotated pseudogene. The CDR3 is made up of 16 amino acids. The CDR3 reads CASRNTGTAFHQPQHF. The CDR3 DNA reads as TGTGCAAGTCGGAATACCGGGACAGCTTTCCATCAGCCCCAGCATTTT.

The chain has TRBV2 and TRBJ2-7; 7 bases line up with TRBD2. There are 14 residues in the CDR3. V trimming: 4 bases; J trimming: 0 bases; junction bases outside the gene matches: 3. Germline V lookup: CDR1 SNHLY, CDR2 FYNNEI. This chain's CDR3 is CASSGDYSSYEQYF. The CDR3, as DNA: TGTGCCAGCAGTGGGGACTACAGCTCCTACGAGCAGTACTTC.